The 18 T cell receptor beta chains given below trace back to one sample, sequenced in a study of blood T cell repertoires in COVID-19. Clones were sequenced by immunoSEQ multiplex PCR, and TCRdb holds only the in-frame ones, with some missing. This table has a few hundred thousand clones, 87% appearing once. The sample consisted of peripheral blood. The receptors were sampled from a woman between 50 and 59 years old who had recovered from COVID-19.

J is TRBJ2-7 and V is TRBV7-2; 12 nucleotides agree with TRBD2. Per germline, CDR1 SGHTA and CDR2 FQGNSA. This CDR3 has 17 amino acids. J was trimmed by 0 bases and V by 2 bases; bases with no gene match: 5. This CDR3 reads CASSLPGTSGYSYEQYF. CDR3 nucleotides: TGTGCCAGCAGCTTACCCGGGACTAGCGGGTACTCCTACGAGCAGTACTTC.

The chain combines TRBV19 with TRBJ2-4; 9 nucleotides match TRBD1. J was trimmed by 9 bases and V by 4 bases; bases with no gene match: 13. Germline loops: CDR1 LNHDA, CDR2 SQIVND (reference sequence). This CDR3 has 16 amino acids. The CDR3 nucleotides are TGTGCCAGTAGTAATGGCCCGGGACAGGGCTTTAGCATTCAGTACTTC. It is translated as CASSNGPGQGFSIQYF.

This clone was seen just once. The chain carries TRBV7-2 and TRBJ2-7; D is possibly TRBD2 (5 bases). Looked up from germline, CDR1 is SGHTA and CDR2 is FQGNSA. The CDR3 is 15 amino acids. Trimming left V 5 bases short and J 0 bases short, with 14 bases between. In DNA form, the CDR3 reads TGTGCCAGCAGCCCAGGACTGACCCTCTCCTACGAGCAGTACTTC. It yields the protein CASSPGLTLSYEQYF. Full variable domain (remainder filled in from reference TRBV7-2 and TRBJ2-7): GAGVSQSPSNKVTEKGKDVELRCDPISGHTALYWYRQSLGQGLEFLIYFQGNSAPDKSGLPSDRFSAERTGGSVSTLTIQRTQQEDSAVYLCASSPGLTLSYEQYFGPGTRLTVT.

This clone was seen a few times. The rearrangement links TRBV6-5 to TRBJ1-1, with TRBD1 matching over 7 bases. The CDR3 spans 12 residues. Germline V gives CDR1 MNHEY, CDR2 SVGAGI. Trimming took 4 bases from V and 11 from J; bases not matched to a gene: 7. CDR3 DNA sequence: TGTGCCAGCAGTTCCCGGGACAGAAGCGCTTTCTTT. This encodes CASSSRDRSAFF.

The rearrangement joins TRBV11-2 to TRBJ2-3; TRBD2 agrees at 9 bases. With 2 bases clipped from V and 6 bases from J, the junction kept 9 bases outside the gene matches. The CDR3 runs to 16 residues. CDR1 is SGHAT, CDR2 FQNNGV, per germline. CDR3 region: CASSLSGAGGPDTQYF. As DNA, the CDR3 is TGTGCCAGCAGCTTATCGGGTGCGGGGGGGCCGGATACGCAGTATTTT.

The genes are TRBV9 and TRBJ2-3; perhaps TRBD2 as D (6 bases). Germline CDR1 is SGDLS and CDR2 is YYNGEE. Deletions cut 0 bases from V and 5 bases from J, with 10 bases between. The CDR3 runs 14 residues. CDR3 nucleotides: TGTGCCAGCAGCGTAGAAGGGCGGGGAGATACGCAGTATTTT. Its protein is CASSVEGRGDTQYF.

CDR3 in DNA: TGTGCCAGTAGTAACAGGGGTTCCTACGAGCAGTACTTC. Translating gives CASSNRGSYEQYF. The chain uses TRBV19 and TRBJ2-7, with TRBD1 matching over 7 bases. The CDR3 length is 13 residues. With 4 bases clipped from V and 1 base from J, the junction kept 1 base outside the gene matches. CDR1 and CDR2 (germline): LNHDA, SQIVND (reference sequence).

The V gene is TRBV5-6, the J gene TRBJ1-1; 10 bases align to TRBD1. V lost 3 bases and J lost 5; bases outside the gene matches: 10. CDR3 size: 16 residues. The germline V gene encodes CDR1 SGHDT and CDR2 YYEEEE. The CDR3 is CASSSPPTGGLTEAFF. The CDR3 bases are TGTGCCAGCAGCTCGCCCCCGACAGGGGGCCTAACTGAAGCTTTCTTT.

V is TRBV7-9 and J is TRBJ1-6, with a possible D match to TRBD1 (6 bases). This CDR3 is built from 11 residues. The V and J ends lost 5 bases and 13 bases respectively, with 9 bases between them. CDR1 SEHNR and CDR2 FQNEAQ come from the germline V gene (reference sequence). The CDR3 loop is CASSKGHPLHF. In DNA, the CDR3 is TGTGCCAGCAGCAAGGGACATCCCCTCCACTTT.

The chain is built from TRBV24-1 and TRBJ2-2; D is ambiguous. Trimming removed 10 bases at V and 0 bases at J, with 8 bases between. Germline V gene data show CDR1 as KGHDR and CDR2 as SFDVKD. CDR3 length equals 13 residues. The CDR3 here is CATGTANTGELFF. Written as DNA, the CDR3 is TGTGCCACGGGTACAGCGAACACCGGGGAGCTGTTTTTT.

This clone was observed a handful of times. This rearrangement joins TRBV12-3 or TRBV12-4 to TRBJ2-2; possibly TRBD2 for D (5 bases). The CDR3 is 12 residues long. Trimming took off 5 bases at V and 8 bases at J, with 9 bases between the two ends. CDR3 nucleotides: TGTGCCAGCAGTATTAGAGGGGGGGAGCTGTTTTTT. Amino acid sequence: CASSIRGGELFF.

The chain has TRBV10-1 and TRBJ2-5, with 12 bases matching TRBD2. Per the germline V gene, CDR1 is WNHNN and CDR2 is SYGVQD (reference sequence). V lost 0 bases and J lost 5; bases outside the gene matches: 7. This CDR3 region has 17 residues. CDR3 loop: CASSESIGLAGYETQYF. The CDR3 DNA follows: TGCGCCAGCAGTGAGTCCATTGGACTAGCGGGATACGAGACCCAGTACTTC.

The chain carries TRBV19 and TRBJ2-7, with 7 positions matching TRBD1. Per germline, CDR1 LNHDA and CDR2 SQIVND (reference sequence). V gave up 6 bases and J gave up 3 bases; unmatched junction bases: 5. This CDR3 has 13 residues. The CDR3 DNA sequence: TGTGCCAGTAGCTCGGGACAGAGCTACGAGCAGTACTTC. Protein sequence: CASSSGQSYEQYF. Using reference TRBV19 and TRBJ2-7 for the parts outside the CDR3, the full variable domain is DGGITQSPKYLFRKEGQNVTLSCEQNLNHDAMYWYRQDPGQGLRLIYYSQIVNDFQKGDIAEGYSVSREKKESFPLTVTSAQKNPTAFYLCASSSGQSYEQYFGPGTRLTVT.

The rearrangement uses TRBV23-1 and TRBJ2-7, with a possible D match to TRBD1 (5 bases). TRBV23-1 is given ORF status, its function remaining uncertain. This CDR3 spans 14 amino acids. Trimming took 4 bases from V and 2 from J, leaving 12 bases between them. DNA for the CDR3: TGCGCCAGCAGTCGTGCCAGGGATACCTACGAGCAGTACTTC. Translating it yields CASSRARDTYEQYF.

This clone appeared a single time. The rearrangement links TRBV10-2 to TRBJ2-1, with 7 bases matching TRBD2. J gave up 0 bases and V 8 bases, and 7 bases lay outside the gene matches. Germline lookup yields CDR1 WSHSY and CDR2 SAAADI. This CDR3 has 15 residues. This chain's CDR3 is CASRSGPSSYNEQFF. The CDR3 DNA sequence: TGCGCCAGCCGTAGCGGGCCGAGCTCCTACAATGAGCAGTTCTTC.

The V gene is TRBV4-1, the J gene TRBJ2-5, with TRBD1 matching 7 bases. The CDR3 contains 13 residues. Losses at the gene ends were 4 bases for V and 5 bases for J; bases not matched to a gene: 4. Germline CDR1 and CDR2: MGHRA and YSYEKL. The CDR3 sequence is CASSREQGETQYF. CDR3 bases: TGCGCCAGCAGCCGAGAACAGGGGGAGACCCAGTACTTC.

The CDR3: CASSPRQGGETFF. The CDR3 bases are TGTGCCAGCAGCCCGCGACAGGGTGGGGAAACTTTCTTT. The chain uses TRBV7-2 and TRBJ1-1; TRBD1 matches 7 bases. The CDR3 has 13 residues. Per the germline V gene, CDR1 is SGHTA and CDR2 is FQGNSA. With 5 bases clipped from V and 12 bases from J, the junction kept 12 bases outside the gene matches.

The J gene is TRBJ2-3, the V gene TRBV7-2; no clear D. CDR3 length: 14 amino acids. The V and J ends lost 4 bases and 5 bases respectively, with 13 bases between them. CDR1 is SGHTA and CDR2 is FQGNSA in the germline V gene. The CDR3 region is CASSSYAVGDTQYF. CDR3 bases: TGTGCCAGCAGCTCCTACGCGGTCGGAGATACGCAGTATTTT.